This TCR beta chain was sequenced during a study of T cell responses to AZD1222 COVID-19 vaccine. About the research overall: Researchers grouped second doses given at about 4 or about 12 weeks into one pool.

Generated by immunoSEQ multiplex PCR, the TCRdb table keeps only in-frame clones and is missing some. The sample holds about 150,000 clones, about 87% seen once. Remarks on this clone: Its antigen remains unknown.

The study, taken as a whole, reports: Repertoire sampling occurred only after the peak T cell response. At 160-218 and 743-854, vaccine-associated CD4 TCRs were dominant, and they spanned spike. Variant regions that are unmutated are reportedly the target of nearly half of spike-specific TCRs.

The input for sequencing was peripheral blood, taken on day 0 of AZD1222 vaccination. The TCR was taken from an adult in good health.

CDR3 sequence: CASSATPTGGGNTIYF. For the CDR3, the DNA is TGTGCCAGCAGTGCAACCCCGACAGGGGGTGGAAACACCATATATTTT. The V and J genes are TRBV2 and TRBJ1-3; 9 nucleotides line up with TRBD1. The CDR3 runs 16 residues. CDR1 and CDR2 from the germline V gene are SNHLY and FYNNEI. V lost 4 bases and J lost 3; bases outside the gene matches: 7.